This is a list of T cell receptor beta chains from one sample in a study of shared clonotypes between healthy human individuals. Assay used: immunoSEQ multiplex PCR; TCRdb lists only in-frame clones, some missing. The table records approximately 2.1 million clones, approximately 93% of them present only once. The sequenced sample consisted of naive CD4+ T cells from PBMCs. The receptor set was obtained from a man younger than 35 in good health. Some clones in this sample may be carry-over from other donors' samples. CDR3s include the opening cysteine and the closing phenylalanine or tryptophan. Each record gives: V gene, D gene, J gene, clone size, CDR3 DNA, CDR3 protein. A D gene is named only where the DNA matches it firmly. Size is stated for part of the rows, as once, few or many counts, or as a class when the clone is expanded.

V: TRBV7-7
D: -
J: TRBJ2-1
size: once
DNA: TGTGCCAGCAGCGACCTAGCTGCCAGCTCCTACAATGAGCAGTTCTTC
CDR3: CASSDLAASSYNEQFF

V: TRBV2
D: -
J: TRBJ2-7
size: -
DNA: TGTGCCAGCAGCGACCCCGGGACAGAGCAGTACTTC
CDR3: CASSDPGTEQYF

V: TRBV5-4
D: TRBD2
J: TRBJ2-5
size: -
DNA: TGTGCCAGCAGCTCAGGACTAGCGGGATGGTCGGAATACTTC
CDR3: CASSSGLAGWSEYF

V: TRBV19
D: -
J: TRBJ2-3
size: -
DNA: TGTGCCAGTAGTCCTCTGTCAGGAGCAGATACGCAGTATTTT
CDR3: CASSPLSGADTQYF

V: TRBV5-4
D: -
J: TRBJ1-2
size: -
DNA: TGTGCCAGCAGCCAGACAGAGAACTATGGCTACACCTTC
CDR3: CASSQTENYGYTF

V: TRBV7-2
D: -
J: TRBJ2-3
size: once
DNA: TGTGCCAGCAGCTTAATTTCAGATACGCAGTATTTT
CDR3: CASSLISDTQYF

V: TRBV7-2
D: TRBD1
J: TRBJ2-7
size: -
DNA: TGTGCCAGCAGCTTAGGGGGGAGACAGGGGAGGTACGAGCAGTACTTC
CDR3: CASSLGGRQGRYEQYF

V: TRBV9
D: -
J: TRBJ2-3
size: -
DNA: TGTGCCAGCGGCAGCGGAGTGGGAGATACGCAGTATTTT
CDR3: CASGSGVGDTQYF

V: TRBV18
D: -
J: TRBJ1-5
size: once
DNA: TGTGCCAGCTCACCCGGTGAAGGGCCCCAGCATTTT
CDR3: CASSPGEGPQHF

V: TRBV18
D: -
J: TRBJ2-7
size: few
DNA: TGTGCCAGCTCACCGGCGCGGGACTACGAGCAGTACTTC
CDR3: CASSPARDYEQYF

V: TRBV19
D: -
J: TRBJ2-7
size: once
DNA: TGTGCCAGTAGTATGGTGAAGGGGCATGAGCAGTACTTC
CDR3: CASSMVKGHEQYF

V: TRBV6-5
D: TRBD1
J: TRBJ2-5
size: once
DNA: TGTGCCAGCAGTATCGGACAGGGTGGCGGTGAGACCCAGTACTTC
CDR3: CASSIGQGGGETQYF

V: TRBV28
D: -
J: TRBJ1-2
size: once
DNA: TGTGCCAGCAGTCCCCGGGGGGCAGGGCATCCCGGCTACACCTTC
CDR3: CASSPRGAGHPGYTF

V: TRBV5-1
D: -
J: TRBJ2-7
size: -
DNA: TGCGCCAGCAGCTTCCCTAGCAGCTACGAGCAGTACTTC
CDR3: CASSFPSSYEQYF

V: TRBV15
D: -
J: TRBJ2-7
size: -
DNA: TGTGCCACCAGCAGCGGCGGGCGGGGGCCAAGCTTAGAGCAGTACTTC
CDR3: CATSSGGRGPSLEQYF

V: TRBV7-9
D: TRBD2
J: TRBJ2-3
size: -
DNA: TGTGCCAGCAGCTTAGGGACTAGCGGGACTAAAGATACGCAGTATTTT
CDR3: CASSLGTSGTKDTQYF

V: TRBV5-4
D: -
J: TRBJ2-5
size: -
DNA: TGTGCCAGCAGCTTGGCCAAGGAAGCGGAGACCCAGTACTTC
CDR3: CASSLAKEAETQYF

V: TRBV16
D: -
J: TRBJ1-1
size: -
DNA: TGTGCCAGCAGCCCGATGGGGGGGGCAGGGGACACTGAAGCTTTCTTT
CDR3: CASSPMGGAGDTEAFF

V: TRBV28
D: -
J: TRBJ2-2
size: -
DNA: TGTGCCAGCAGTTTTGGCACCGGGGAGCTGTTTTTT
CDR3: CASSFGTGELFF

V: TRBV5-4
D: TRBD1
J: TRBJ1-1
size: -
DNA: TGTGCCAGCAGCAGCCGGGACAGGGTCACTGAAGCTTTCTTT
CDR3: CASSSRDRVTEAFF

V: TRBV5-1
D: -
J: TRBJ2-7
size: -
DNA: TGCGCCAGCAGCTCCGGGTTGGGGGCCTACGAGCAGTACTTC
CDR3: CASSSGLGAYEQYF

V: TRBV2
D: TRBD1
J: TRBJ1-2
size: once
DNA: TGTGCCAGCAGAGCCGGGACAGTGGACTATGGCTACACCTTC
CDR3: CASRAGTVDYGYTF

V: TRBV5-4
D: -
J: TRBJ2-2
size: -
DNA: TGTGCCAGCAGCAGGCGGGTAATCTCCACCGGGGAGCTGTTTTTT
CDR3: CASSRRVISTGELFF

V: TRBV7-6
D: -
J: TRBJ2-4
size: once
DNA: TGTGCCAGCAGCTTAGAAGGCAGGGCTCGAGGAAACATTCAGTACTTC
CDR3: CASSLEGRARGNIQYF

V: TRBV6-6
D: -
J: TRBJ2-1
size: -
DNA: TGTGCCAGCACCCTTCAGAGCTCCTACAATGAGCAGTTCTTC
CDR3: CASTLQSSYNEQFF

V: TRBV27
D: -
J: TRBJ2-7
size: -
DNA: TGTGCCAGCAGCCAACCCGGGACTGCCCGCGGTAACTACGAGCAGTACTTC
CDR3: CASSQPGTARGNYEQYF

V: TRBV21-1
D: -
J: TRBJ1-2
size: -
DNA: TGTGCCAGCAGTGGACAGGGGACTAACTATGGCTACACCTTC
CDR3: CASSGQGTNYGYTF

V: TRBV5-1
D: TRBD1
J: TRBJ2-1
size: -
DNA: TGCGCCAGCAGCTTGGGGGACAGGTACAATGAGCAGTTCTTC
CDR3: CASSLGDRYNEQFF

V: TRBV19
D: -
J: TRBJ2-7
size: -
DNA: TGTGCCAGTAGTGCGACAGTGCCCTCCTACGAGCAGTACTTC
CDR3: CASSATVPSYEQYF

V: TRBV7-3
D: TRBD1
J: TRBJ1-1
size: -
DNA: TGTGCCAGCAGCGGGACAGGGTCGGACACTGAAGCTTTCTTT
CDR3: CASSGTGSDTEAFF

V: TRBV19
D: TRBD1
J: TRBJ1-4
size: few
DNA: TGTGCCAGTAGTAGAGCACGGGACAGGGATGAAAAACTGTTTTTT
CDR3: CASSRARDRDEKLFF

V: TRBV5-1
D: -
J: TRBJ2-3
size: -
DNA: TGCGCCAGCAGCTTGGGGCAGCCTCAAACGACAGATACGCAGTATTTT
CDR3: CASSLGQPQTTDTQYF

V: TRBV7-9
D: TRBD2
J: TRBJ2-7
size: -
DNA: TGTGCCAGCAGCAACCCTAGCGGGAGCTACGAGCAGTACTTC
CDR3: CASSNPSGSYEQYF

V: TRBV7-6
D: -
J: TRBJ2-6
size: -
DNA: TGTGCCAGCAGCCCTAAGGTCTCTGGGGCCAACGTCCTGACTTTC
CDR3: CASSPKVSGANVLTF

V: TRBV23-1
D: -
J: TRBJ1-1
size: -
DNA: TGCGCCAGCAGTCGGATAGGGGGACCCCTGGGCCGCACTGAAGCTTTCTTT
CDR3: CASSRIGGPLGRTEAFF

V: TRBV9
D: -
J: TRBJ2-2
size: once
DNA: TGTGCCAGCAGCGTACGGAGGCAGGGAAACACCGGGGAGCTGTTTTTT
CDR3: CASSVRRQGNTGELFF

V: TRBV5-4
D: TRBD2
J: TRBJ2-7
size: -
DNA: TGTGCCAGCAGCTTGGACTTTGCTAGCGGGAGACAGTACTTC
CDR3: CASSLDFASGRQYF

V: TRBV4-3
D: -
J: TRBJ1-2
size: -
DNA: TGCGCCAGCAGCCAAGCCACCCCGGGGACGGGTGGCTACACCTTC
CDR3: CASSQATPGTGGYTF

V: TRBV5-6
D: -
J: TRBJ2-3
size: -
DNA: TGTGCCAGCAGCTTACCGGGCAGAACAGATACGCAGTATTTT
CDR3: CASSLPGRTDTQYF

V: TRBV13
D: TRBD2
J: TRBJ2-2
size: -
DNA: TGTGCCACCGGGCTAGCGGGCGACGGGGAGCTGTTTTTT
CDR3: CATGLAGDGELFF

V: TRBV9
D: TRBD2
J: TRBJ2-7
size: once
DNA: TGTGCCAGCAGCGTAGAATCGGGGGGCTACGAGCAGTACTTC
CDR3: CASSVESGGYEQYF

V: TRBV14
D: -
J: TRBJ2-7
size: -
DNA: TGTGCCAGCAGCCGCCTTGAGGTGGGTCATCACGAGCAGTACTTC
CDR3: CASSRLEVGHHEQYF

V: TRBV6-1
D: -
J: TRBJ2-7
size: -
DNA: TGTGCCAGCAGACTCGGACTTCTCTACGAGCAGTACTTC
CDR3: CASRLGLLYEQYF

V: TRBV5-1
D: -
J: TRBJ2-7
size: -
DNA: TGCGCCAGCAGCTTGTTCGTGGGAGACCGCTACGAGCAGTACTTC
CDR3: CASSLFVGDRYEQYF

V: TRBV18
D: -
J: TRBJ1-5
size: -
DNA: TGTGCCAGCTCACCAACGGCAGGGACGGGGCCCCAGCATTTT
CDR3: CASSPTAGTGPQHF

V: TRBV6-5
D: -
J: TRBJ1-5
size: -
DNA: TGTGCCAGCAGCCCTACCGGTAGCAATCAGCCCCAGCATTTT
CDR3: CASSPTGSNQPQHF

V: TRBV7-8
D: -
J: TRBJ1-1
size: -
DNA: TGTGCCAGCAGCTTATTGCAGGACAACACTGAAGCTTTCTTT
CDR3: CASSLLQDNTEAFF

V: TRBV6-5
D: -
J: TRBJ2-2
size: -
DNA: TGTGCCAGCAGTTACGGTGGGGTCACCGGGGAGCTGTTTTTT
CDR3: CASSYGGVTGELFF

V: TRBV6-5
D: TRBD1
J: TRBJ1-5
size: few
DNA: TGTGCCAGCAGTTACGACAGGGCCTCACAGCCCCAGCATTTT
CDR3: CASSYDRASQPQHF

V: TRBV4-1
D: -
J: TRBJ1-3
size: -
DNA: TGCGCCAGCAGCCTTCGGACAGCTGCCTCTGGAAACACCATATATTTT
CDR3: CASSLRTAASGNTIYF

V: TRBV7-6
D: -
J: TRBJ2-3
size: -
DNA: TGTGCCAGCAGCTCGACTAGTTTCACAGATACGCAGTATTTT
CDR3: CASSSTSFTDTQYF